This is a list of T cell receptor beta chains from one sample in a study of graft-versus-host responses after intestinal transplantation. No cognate antigen is known for these TCRs. Sequenced by immunoSEQ multiplex PCR; TCRdb stores in-frame clones only, minus some. Of more than 70,000 clones listed, about four fifths are singletons. The material was unstimulated CD4+ T cells sorted from spleen or lymph node cells, obtained before intestinal transplant. These TCRs come from a human donor who received an intestinal transplant. CDR3s leave out the opening cysteine and the closing phenylalanine or tryptophan.

cdr3_length: 13; v_call: TRBV25-1; cdr3_aa: ASSPTGGRTGELF
cdr3_length: 15; v_call: TRBV7-8; cdr3_aa: ASSGTSPLSGANVLT
cdr3_length: 11; v_call: TRBV28; cdr3_aa: ASSLGQRETQY
cdr3_length: 14; v_call: TRBV7-6; cdr3_aa: ASSLALGHHQETQY
cdr3_length: 12; v_call: TRBV19; cdr3_aa: ASSIGRGNYGYT
cdr3_length: 13; v_call: TRBV19; cdr3_aa: ATSIATGTPYEQY
cdr3_length: 12; v_call: TRBV7-2; cdr3_aa: ASSAHRGLYGYT
cdr3_length: 14; v_call: TRBV10-2; cdr3_aa: ASRLAGAAGANVLT
cdr3_length: 13; v_call: TRBV18; cdr3_aa: ASSPVVSGANVLT
cdr3_length: 16; v_call: TRBV11-2; cdr3_aa: ASSLESGGQIYSYEQY
cdr3_length: 14; v_call: TRBV5-8; cdr3_aa: ASSLWGEGLGQPQH
cdr3_length: 13; v_call: TRBV5-5; cdr3_aa: ASSLYGGNSYEQY
cdr3_length: 13; v_call: TRBV5-1; cdr3_aa: ASSYPDRVNTEAF
cdr3_length: 9; v_call: TRBV5-4; cdr3_aa: ASSLRGEQY
cdr3_length: 14; v_call: TRBV4-1; cdr3_aa: ASSRSGAYDTDTQY
cdr3_length: 10; v_call: TRBV6-6; cdr3_aa: ASSYPSEPQH
cdr3_length: 12; v_call: TRBV5-4; cdr3_aa: ASSPGGAGYGYT
cdr3_length: 13; v_call: TRBV15; cdr3_aa: ATSRDIRGWQPQH
cdr3_length: 10; v_call: TRBV10-3; cdr3_aa: AISGAQETQY
cdr3_length: 13; v_call: TRBV5-1; cdr3_aa: ASSLDPAANYGYT
cdr3_length: 13; v_call: TRBV5-1; cdr3_aa: ASSIAGTSGYEQY
cdr3_length: 19; v_call: TRBV5-1; cdr3_aa: ASSSPLEGTSGVSSYNEQF
cdr3_length: 14; v_call: TRBV5-1; cdr3_aa: ASSLNPPGLNYEQY
cdr3_length: 11; v_call: TRBV7-2; cdr3_aa: ASSIRGGYEQY
cdr3_length: 12; v_call: TRBV29-1; cdr3_aa: SVRQGISYNEQF
cdr3_length: 12; v_call: TRBV19; cdr3_aa: ASSPQGANTEAF
cdr3_length: 13; v_call: TRBV5-1; cdr3_aa: ASSDGQGWSYGYT